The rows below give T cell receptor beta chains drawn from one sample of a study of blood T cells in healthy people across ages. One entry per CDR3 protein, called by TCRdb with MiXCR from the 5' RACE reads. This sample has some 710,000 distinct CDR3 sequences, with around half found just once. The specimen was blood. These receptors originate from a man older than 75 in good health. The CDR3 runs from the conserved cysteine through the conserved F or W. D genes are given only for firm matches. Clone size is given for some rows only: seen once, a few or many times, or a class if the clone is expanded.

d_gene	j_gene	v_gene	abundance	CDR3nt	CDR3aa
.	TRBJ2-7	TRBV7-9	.	TGTGCCAGCAGCTCCAGCCTGATTTTGGAGCAGTACTTC	CASSSSLILEQYF
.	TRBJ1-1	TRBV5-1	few	TGCGCCAGCAGCTTCCACGGAACCAACATGAACACTGAAGCTTTCTTT	CASSFHGTNMNTEAFF
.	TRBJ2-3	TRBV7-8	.	TGTGCCAGCAGCTTGGACTTACTTGATACGCAGTATTTT	CASSLDLLDTQYF
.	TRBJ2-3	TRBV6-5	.	TGTGCCAGCAGTTACTCGGCGGTGAACACAGATACGCAGTATTTT	CASSYSAVNTDTQYF
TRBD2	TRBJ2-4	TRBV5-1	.	TGCGCCAGCAGCTTGAAGGAAATAGCGGGAGGGGGGGAGCAGTACTTC	CASSLKEIAGGGEQYF
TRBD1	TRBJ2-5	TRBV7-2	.	TGTGCCAGCAGCCCGGGGACAGGGGGATTCCAAGAGACCCAGTACTTC	CASSPGTGGFQETQYF
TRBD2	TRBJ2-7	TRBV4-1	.	TGCGCCAGCTCAGCCACTAGCGGGGGGCCCTACGAGCAGTACTTC	CASSATSGGPYEQYF
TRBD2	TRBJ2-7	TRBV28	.	TGTGCCAGCAGTTCTCTTAGGGAGGGAGGCATATACGAGCAGTACTTC	CASSSLREGGIYEQYF
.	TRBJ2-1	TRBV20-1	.	TGCAGCGCAGGGGAGCTGAACAATGAGCAGTTCTTC	CSAGELNNEQFF
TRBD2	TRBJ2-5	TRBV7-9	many	TGTGCCAGCAGCTTCGCCGGGACTAGCGGGGGAGGAGAGACCCAGTACTTC	CASSFAGTSGGGETQYF
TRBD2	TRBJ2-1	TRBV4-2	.	TGTGCCAGCAGCCAGGGAGGAGGGAGCGGGGGATACAATGAGCAGTTCTTC	CASSQGGGSGGYNEQFF
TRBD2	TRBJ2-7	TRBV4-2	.	TGTGCCAGCAGCCTCCCGGGACTAGCTGCGGACGAGCAGTACTTC	CASSLPGLAADEQYF
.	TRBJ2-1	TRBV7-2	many	TGTGCCAGCAGCTCTCCTATGGGGCAGAGCTCCTACAATGAGCAGTTCTTC	CASSSPMGQSSYNEQFF
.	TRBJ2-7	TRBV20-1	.	TGCAGTGCTAGGGCCCTTGGGGGGAATACCTACGAGCAGTACTTC	CSARALGGNTYEQYF
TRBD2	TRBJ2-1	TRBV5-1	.	TGCGCCAGTAGCTGGGAGGCTAGCGGAAACAATGAGCAGTTCTTC	CASSWEASGNNEQFF
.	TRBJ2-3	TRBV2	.	TGTGCCAGCCGTTCGGGACTCCCTCCAGGAACGCAGTATTTT	CASRSGLPPGTQYF
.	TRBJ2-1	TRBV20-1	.	TGCAGTGCTAGAGACCCTTTGGCGGGCTTCTACAATGAGCAGTTCTTC	CSARDPLAGFYNEQFF
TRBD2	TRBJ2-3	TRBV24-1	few	TGTGCCACCAGTGACCCACTAGCGGGGCCCACAGATACGCAGTATTTT	CATSDPLAGPTDTQYF
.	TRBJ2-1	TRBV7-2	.	TGTGCCAGCAGCCCCTCGCTTGGCAGAACCTACAATGAGCAGTTCTTC	CASSPSLGRTYNEQFF
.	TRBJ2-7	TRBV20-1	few	TGCAGTGCTAGGCCGGGCCGCGAGCAGTACTTC	CSARPGREQYF
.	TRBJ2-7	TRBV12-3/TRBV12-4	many	TGTGCCAGCAGTCCGGGGGACGGAGTGTACGAGCAGTACTTC	CASSPGDGVYEQYF
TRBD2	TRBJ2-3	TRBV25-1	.	TGTGCCAGCAGTGAAATCGTCCTAGCGGGTATCACAGATACGCAGTATTTT	CASSEIVLAGITDTQYF
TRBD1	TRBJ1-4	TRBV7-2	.	TGTGCCAGCAGCTTCTGGACAGGGGGAAGTGAAAAACTGTTTTTT	CASSFWTGGSEKLFF
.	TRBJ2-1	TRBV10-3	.	TGTGCCATCACCATAGATTCAAGTGGGGCCTCCAATGAGCAGTTCTTC	CAITIDSSGASNEQFF
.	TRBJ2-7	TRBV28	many	TGTGCCAGCACCCGACGGAGCTCCTACGAGCAGTACTTC	CASTRRSSYEQYF
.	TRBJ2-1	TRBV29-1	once	TGCAGCGTTCCTCGCGGCTACAATGAGCAGTTCTTC	CSVPRGYNEQFF
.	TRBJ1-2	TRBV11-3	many	TGTGCCAGCAGCTTAGACTTGAATGGCTACACCTTC	CASSLDLNGYTF
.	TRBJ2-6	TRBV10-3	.	TGTGCCATCAGTGGAAGCAAACTTCGTTTTGGGGCCAACGTCCTGACTTTC	CAISGSKLRFGANVLTF
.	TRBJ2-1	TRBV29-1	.	TGCAGCGTTGATGTACGGGCAGGGGAGGGCAATGAGCAGTTCTTC	CSVDVRAGEGNEQFF
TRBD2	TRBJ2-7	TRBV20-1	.	TGCAGTGCTTTAGCGGGAGAGGTGGAGGAGCAGTACTTC	CSALAGEVEEQYF
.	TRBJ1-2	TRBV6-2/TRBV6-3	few	TGTGCCAGCAGTTACTCGAGTCCCGCGAGCTACACCTTC	CASSYSSPASYTF
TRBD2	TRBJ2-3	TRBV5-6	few	TGTGCCAGCAGCTTGGAGGCTAGCGGGAAACCAGATACGCAGTATTTT	CASSLEASGKPDTQYF
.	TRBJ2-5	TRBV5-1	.	TGCGCCAGCAGCTTTGGTAACGGGGGTGGAGAGACCCAGTACTTC	CASSFGNGGGETQYF
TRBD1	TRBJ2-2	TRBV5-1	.	TGCGCCAGCAGCTTGCAACAGGGGGCGATCGGGGAGCTGTTTTTT	CASSLQQGAIGELFF
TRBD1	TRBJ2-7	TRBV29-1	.	TGCAGCGTAGAGGGAAGGGGGCCCTACAATGAGCAGTACTTC	CSVEGRGPYNEQYF
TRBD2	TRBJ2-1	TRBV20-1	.	TGCAGTGCAGCGCTCGGGACTAGCGGCTACAATGAGCAGTTCTTC	CSAALGTSGYNEQFF
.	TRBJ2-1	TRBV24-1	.	TGTGCCACCAGTGATTCCGGGACTGATTGCAATGAGCAGTTCTTC	CATSDSGTDCNEQFF
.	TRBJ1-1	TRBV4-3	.	TGCGCCAGCAGCCAAGATTATCAGGGACACACTGAAGCTTTCTTT	CASSQDYQGHTEAFF
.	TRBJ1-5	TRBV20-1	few	TGCAGTGCAAGAGGAGGGCACGATCAGCCCCAGCATTTT	CSARGGHDQPQHF
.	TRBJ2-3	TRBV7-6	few	TGTGCCAGCAGCTTAATGGGCGCCCAGGGGTCCGATACGCAGTATTTT	CASSLMGAQGSDTQYF
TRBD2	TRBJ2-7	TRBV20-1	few	TGCAGTGCTGAGAGTACTAGCGGATCCCTCTACGAGCAGTACTTC	CSAESTSGSLYEQYF
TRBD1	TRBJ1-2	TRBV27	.	TGTGCCAGCAGACAACAGGGGGCAAACTATGGCTACACCTTC	CASRQQGANYGYTF
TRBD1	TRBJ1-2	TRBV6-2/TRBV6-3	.	TGTGCCAGCAGCACCGGGACAGGGCCGTCGAACTATGGCTACACCTTC	CASSTGTGPSNYGYTF
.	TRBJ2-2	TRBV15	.	TGTGCCACCAGCAGAGATGACGCCACCGGGGAGCTGTTTTTT	CATSRDDATGELFF
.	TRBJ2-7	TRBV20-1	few	TGCAGTGCTATAGAACCGGCTAACTCCAAAGAGCAGTACTTC	CSAIEPANSKEQYF
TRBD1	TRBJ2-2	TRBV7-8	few	TGTGCCAGCAGCTGGACAGGAACTAACACCGGGGAGCTGTTTTTT	CASSWTGTNTGELFF
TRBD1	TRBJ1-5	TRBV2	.	TGTGCCAGCAGAGAACCAGGGGGCCATCAGCCCCAGCATTTT	CASREPGGHQPQHF
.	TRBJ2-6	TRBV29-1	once	TGCAGCGTTGAAGTGAGGAAAGGGGCCAACGTCCTGACTTTC	CSVEVRKGANVLTF
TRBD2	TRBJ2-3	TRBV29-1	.	TGCAGCGTTGAAGAATGGGGAGGGTGGAAGACAGATACGCAGTATTTT	CSVEEWGGWKTDTQYF
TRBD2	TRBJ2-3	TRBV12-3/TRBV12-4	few	TGTGCCAGCAGTTTACTAGCGGGAGGGATAGATACGCAGTATTTT	CASSLLAGGIDTQYF
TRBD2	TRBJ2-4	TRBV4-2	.	TGTGCCAGCAGCGGGGACCCTCATGAGGGAGGGCACATTCAGTACTTC	CASSGDPHEGGHIQYF
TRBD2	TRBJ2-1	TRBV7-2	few	TGTGCCAGCAGCTTAAACCTAGCGGGAGGGGTCAATGAGCAGTTCTTC	CASSLNLAGGVNEQFF
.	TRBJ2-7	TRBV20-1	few	TGCAGTGCGACGCCGAATGGGGTCTACGAGCAGTACTTC	CSATPNGVYEQYF
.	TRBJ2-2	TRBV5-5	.	TGTGCCAGCAGCACCCCTGCAGGGCAGGGATTCACCGGGGAGCTGTTTTTT	CASSTPAGQGFTGELFF
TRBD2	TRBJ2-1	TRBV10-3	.	TGTGCCATCAGTACGAAGCGGGAGGGGGATGGGCAGTTCTTC	CAISTKREGDGQFF